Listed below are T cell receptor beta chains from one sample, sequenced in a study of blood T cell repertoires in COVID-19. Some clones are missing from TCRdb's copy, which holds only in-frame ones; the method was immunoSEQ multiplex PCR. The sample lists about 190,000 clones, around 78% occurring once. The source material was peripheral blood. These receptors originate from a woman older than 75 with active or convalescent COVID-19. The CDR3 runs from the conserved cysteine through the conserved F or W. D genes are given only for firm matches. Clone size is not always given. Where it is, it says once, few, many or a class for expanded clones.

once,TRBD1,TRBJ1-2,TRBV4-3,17,CASSQEGGTGSASGYTF,TGCGCCAGCAGCCAAGAAGGAGGGACAGGATCAGCTAGTGGCTACACCTTC
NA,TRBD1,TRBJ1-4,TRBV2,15,CASSEEQGGMEKLFF,TGTGCCAGCAGTGAAGAACAGGGGGGAATGGAAAAACTGTTTTTT
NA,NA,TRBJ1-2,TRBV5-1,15,CASSLGAGLRYGYTF,TGCGCCAGCAGCTTGGGGGCAGGGTTGAGGTATGGCTACACCTTC
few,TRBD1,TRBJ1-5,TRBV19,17,CASSIAQGSKANQPQHF,TGTGCCAGTAGTATTGCACAGGGGAGCAAGGCGAATCAGCCCCAGCATTTT
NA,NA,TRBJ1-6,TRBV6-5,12,CASSQVGSPLHF,TGTGCCAGCAGTCAGGTGGGTTCACCCCTCCACTTT
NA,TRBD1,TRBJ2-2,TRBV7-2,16,CASSLGEGARTGELFF,TGTGCCAGCAGCTTAGGTGAGGGGGCCAGGACCGGGGAGCTGTTTTTT
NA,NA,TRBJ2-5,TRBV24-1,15,CATSGRGSRPETQYF,TGTGCCACCAGTGGGAGGGGAAGTCGCCCAGAGACCCAGTACTTC
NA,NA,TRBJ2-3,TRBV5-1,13,CASSLARTDTQYF,TGCGCCAGCAGCTTGGCTAGAACAGATACGCAGTATTTT
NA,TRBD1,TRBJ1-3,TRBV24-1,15,CATSETGTGGNTIYF,TGTGCCACCAGTGAAACCGGGACAGGGGGAAACACCATATATTTT
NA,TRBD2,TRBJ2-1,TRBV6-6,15,CASRELAGGPNEQFF,TGTGCCAGCAGGGAACTAGCGGGGGGGCCCAATGAGCAGTTCTTC
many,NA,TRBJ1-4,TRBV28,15,CASSSWTVTNEKLFF,TGTGCCAGCAGTAGCTGGACAGTGACTAATGAAAAACTGTTTTTT
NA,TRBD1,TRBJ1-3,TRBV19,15,CASSMGQGSGNTIYF,TGTGCCAGTAGTATGGGACAGGGGTCTGGAAACACCATATATTTT
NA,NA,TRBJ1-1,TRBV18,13,CASSLGRNTEAFF,TGTGCCAGCTCACTAGGGAGGAACACTGAAGCTTTCTTT
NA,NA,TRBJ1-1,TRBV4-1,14,CASSEDPGNTEAFF,TGCGCCAGCAGCGAAGACCCCGGGAACACTGAAGCTTTCTTT
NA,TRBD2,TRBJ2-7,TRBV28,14,CASSTGGLAYEQYF,TGTGCCAGCAGTACGGGGGGATTGGCCTACGAGCAGTACTTC
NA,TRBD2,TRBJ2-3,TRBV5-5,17,CASSSMNGGDLTDTQYF,TGTGCCAGCAGCTCAATGAACGGGGGGGATCTCACAGATACGCAGTATTTT
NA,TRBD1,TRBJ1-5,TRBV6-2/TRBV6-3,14,CASSSGQGARPQHF,TGTGCCAGCAGTTCAGGACAGGGAGCACGGCCCCAGCATTTT
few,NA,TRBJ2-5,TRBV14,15,CASSQRGWRRETQYF,TGTGCCAGCAGCCAAAGAGGCTGGAGGAGAGAGACCCAGTACTTC
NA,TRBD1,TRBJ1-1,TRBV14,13,CASSLGRQGEAFF,TGTGCCAGCAGCCTAGGAAGACAGGGTGAAGCTTTCTTT
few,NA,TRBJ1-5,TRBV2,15,CASSEEQLSNQPQHF,TGTGCCAGCAGTGAAGAACAGCTTAGCAATCAGCCCCAGCATTTT
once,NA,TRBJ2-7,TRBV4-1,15,CASSQETGQTYEQYF,TGCGCCAGCAGCCAAGAAACCGGACAGACCTACGAGCAGTACTTC
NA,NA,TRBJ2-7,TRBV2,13,CASNIGLSYEQYF,TGTGCCAGCAATATCGGACTTTCCTACGAGCAGTACTTC
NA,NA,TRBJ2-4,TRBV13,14,CASSLEINRDIQYF,TGTGCCAGCAGCTTAGAAATAAACAGGGACATTCAGTACTTC
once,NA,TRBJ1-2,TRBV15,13,CATSRDRGYGYTF,TGTGCCACCAGCAGAGATCGGGGCTATGGCTACACCTTC
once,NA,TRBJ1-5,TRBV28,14,CASSFLRANQPQHF,TGTGCCAGCAGTTTCCTCAGGGCTAATCAGCCCCAGCATTTT
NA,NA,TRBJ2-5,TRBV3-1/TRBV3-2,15,CASSREGSFQETQYF,TGTGCCAGCAGCCGTGAGGGCAGTTTTCAAGAGACCCAGTACTTC
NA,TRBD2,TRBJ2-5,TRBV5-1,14,CASSMGGGQETQYF,TGCGCCAGCAGCATGGGCGGGGGACAAGAGACCCAGTACTTC
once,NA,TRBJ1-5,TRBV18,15,CASSPNSNSNQPQHF,TGTGCCAGCTCACCAAACAGCAATAGCAATCAGCCCCAGCATTTT
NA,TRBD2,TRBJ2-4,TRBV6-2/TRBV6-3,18,CASSHEAYNKRGGSIQYF,TGTGCCAGCAGCCACGAGGCATATAATAAGCGGGGGGGTAGCATTCAGTACTTC
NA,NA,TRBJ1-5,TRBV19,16,CASSIVIGLENQPQHF,TGTGCCAGTAGTATAGTGATCGGACTGGAGAATCAGCCCCAGCATTTT
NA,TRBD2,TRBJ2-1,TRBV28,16,CASSFLGLAGTNEQFF,TGTGCCAGCAGTTTCCTAGGACTAGCGGGGACCAATGAGCAGTTCTTC
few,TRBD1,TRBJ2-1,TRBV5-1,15,CASIKGTGTYNEQFF,TGCGCCAGCATAAAAGGGACAGGGACATACAATGAGCAGTTCTTC
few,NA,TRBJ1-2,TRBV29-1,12,CSAMDAGGGYTF,TGCAGCGCCATGGATGCAGGAGGCGGCTACACCTTC
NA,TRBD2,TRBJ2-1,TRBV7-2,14,CASSFWTSVNEQFF,TGTGCCAGCAGCTTCTGGACTAGCGTAAATGAGCAGTTCTTC
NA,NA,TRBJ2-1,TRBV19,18,CASSIDLPTASSYNEQFF,TGTGCCAGTAGTATAGATCTCCCTACAGCCAGCTCCTACAATGAGCAGTTCTTC
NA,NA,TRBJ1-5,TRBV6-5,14,CATGAVFGNQPQHF,TGTGCCACCGGAGCGGTTTTCGGCAATCAGCCCCAGCATTTT
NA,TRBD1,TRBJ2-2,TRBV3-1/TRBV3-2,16,CASSQDPQGAPGELFF,TGTGCCAGCAGCCAAGATCCACAGGGGGCGCCCGGGGAGCTGTTTTTT
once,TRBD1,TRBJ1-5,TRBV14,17,CASIEWEGQGRDQPQHF,TGTGCCAGCATCGAATGGGAGGGACAGGGCCGGGATCAGCCCCAGCATTTT
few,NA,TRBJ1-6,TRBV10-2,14,CASSESTGNSPLHF,TGCGCCAGCAGTGAGTCAACAGGGAATTCACCCCTCCACTTT
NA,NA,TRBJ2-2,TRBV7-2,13,CASSLGQGGELFF,TGTGCCAGCAGCTTAGGACAAGGCGGGGAGCTGTTTTTT
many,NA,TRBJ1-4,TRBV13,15,CASSLRGGGSEKLFF,TGTGCCAGCAGCCTTAGGGGGGGAGGAAGCGAAAAACTGTTTTTT
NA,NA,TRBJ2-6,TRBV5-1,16,CASSSAPGLGANVLTF,TGCGCCAGCAGCTCAGCCCCAGGGTTGGGGGCCAACGTCCTGACTTTC
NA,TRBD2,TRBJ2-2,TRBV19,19,CASSPSAGTSGGGTGELFF,TGTGCCAGTAGTCCATCTGCAGGGACTAGCGGGGGGGGCACCGGGGAGCTGTTTTTT
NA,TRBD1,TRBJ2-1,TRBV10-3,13,CAVGQGLQNEQFF,TGTGCCGTTGGACAGGGCCTCCAGAATGAGCAGTTCTTC
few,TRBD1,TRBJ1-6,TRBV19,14,CASSIRDRNSPLHF,TGTGCCAGTAGTATCCGGGACAGGAATTCACCCCTCCACTTT
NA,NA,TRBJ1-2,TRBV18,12,CASSAANYGYTF,TGTGCCAGCTCAGCAGCTAACTATGGCTACACCTTC
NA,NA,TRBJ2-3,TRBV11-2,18,CASSLDPQWGRVKYTQYF,TGTGCCAGCAGCTTAGATCCTCAGTGGGGGCGAGTGAAATATACGCAGTATTTT
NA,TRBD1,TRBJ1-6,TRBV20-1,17,CSASRQGSRVGGSPLHF,TGCAGTGCTAGTCGACAGGGCTCTCGTGTGGGGGGTTCACCCCTCCACTTT
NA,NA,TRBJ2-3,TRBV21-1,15,CASSLTSGHTDTQYF,TGTGCCAGCAGTCTGACTAGCGGTCACACAGATACGCAGTATTTT